Listed below are T cell receptor beta chains from one sample, sequenced in a study of blood T cell repertoires in COVID-19. Repertoires were generated with immunoSEQ multiplex PCR, while TCRdb's copy carries only in-frame clones and drops some. The sample lists 150,000 to 200,000 clones, around 82% seen once, with around 17% in the top ten. Sequenced material: PBMCs or T cells enriched from blood (not recorded which). The receptors derive from a woman aged 50 to 60 with acute COVID-19. Both conserved end residues are part of each CDR3.

v_gene	j_gene	CDR3aa
TRBV6-5	TRBJ1-1	CASSFPGTEAFF
TRBV30	TRBJ2-3	CAWGRGAATDTQYF
TRBV6-2/TRBV6-3	TRBJ1-1	CASSYRSAEAFF
TRBV5-6	TRBJ2-3	CASSLAVSSGTDTQYF
TRBV10-3	TRBJ1-1	CAISEGWEGNTEAFF
TRBV5-4	TRBJ2-3	CASTYLRGGTDTQYF
TRBV19	TRBJ2-5	CASSKTGGRETQYF
TRBV6-6	TRBJ1-2	CASTSGQHYTF
TRBV7-6	TRBJ1-2	CASSRGGLGYGYTF
TRBV4-2	TRBJ2-2	CASSQSGGRDTGELFF
TRBV5-4	TRBJ1-1	CASSLGGQLNTEAFF
TRBV28	TRBJ1-5	CASSWPQGAGQPQHF
TRBV27	TRBJ1-1	CASGSVGVVNTEAFF
TRBV28	TRBJ1-5	CASSFGGGRGNQPQHF
TRBV6-5	TRBJ2-6	CASRDSHSGANVLTF
TRBV18	TRBJ1-2	CASSRGGNTLYGYTF
TRBV21-1	TRBJ1-2	CASIGGVDNYGYTF
TRBV7-2	TRBJ1-5	CASSLNSDMSNQPQHF
TRBV27	TRBJ1-6	CASSATFLTSETLHF
TRBV7-9	TRBJ2-1	CASRSRTGLDNEQFF
TRBV4-3	TRBJ1-1	CASSQPDKNTEAFF
TRBV7-9	TRBJ2-5	CASSISVVEETQYF
TRBV6-5	TRBJ1-1	CASGSAGGTEAFF
TRBV4-1	TRBJ2-5	CASSQGPSRGQTQETQYF
TRBV11-2	TRBJ2-1	CASSLERGPNNEQFF
TRBV6-5	TRBJ1-6	CATQRVNNSPLHF
TRBV7-2	TRBJ2-3	CASSSHYRTDTQYF
TRBV7-2	TRBJ1-2	CASSLTPQDLFYGYTF
TRBV18	TRBJ2-2	CASSPRLATGELFF
TRBV5-4	TRBJ1-2	CASSLGSNYGYTF
TRBV11-2	TRBJ1-2	CASSLGGSRVLSYGYTF